Described below is a single T cell receptor beta chain sequence and its context. This CDR3 has 17 amino acids. This specimen comes from a study of blood T cell repertoires in COVID-19. Study-wide background: Italy, Spain and the United States were the sources of the convalescent and acute COVID-19 samples. T cells, B-cell-depleted T cells, or PBMCs provided the cDNA or gDNA that served as material.

The protocol was immunoSEQ multiplex PCR, while the TCRdb copy is restricted to in-frame clones and leaves out a portion. The table lists about 150,000 clones, around three quarters of them singletons. This receptor was obtained from a man older than 75 with acute or convalescent COVID-19. The V and J genes are TRBV21-1 and TRBJ1-2. TRBV21-1 is listed as a pseudogene. Sequenced: peripheral blood. Written as DNA, the CDR3 is TGTGCCAGCAGCAAAGAAAGGTCGGGGGGTACGAACTATGGCTACACCTTC. Its translation: CASSKERSGGTNYGYTF.